This TCR beta chain stems from a study of blood T cell repertoires in COVID-19. The overall study: The analysed material was cDNA or gDNA that came from T cells, B-cell-depleted T cells, or PBMCs.

Authors' analysis steps: Amplification from reference gene primers served as the basis for estimated nucleated cell counts. TCRdb's copy holds only in-frame clones and misses some; the assay was immunoSEQ multiplex PCR. The V and J calls and clone size were taken over from that table, and D and trimming were inferred from the DNA. This sample has over 200,000 clones; around 86% occur once, and the top ten carry about 3%. The germline CDR1 and CDR2 sequences are SGHRS and YFSETQ. The CDR3 is 14 residues long. The V end lost 5 bases, the J end lost 1 base, and 12 bases lay between the germline ends. V usage is TRBV5-1 and J usage is TRBJ1-1; unclear D gene. Sequenced: peripheral blood. This clonotype was obtained from a woman aged 25-40 years who had recovered from COVID-19. The CDR3 loop reads CASRVRATNTEAFF. CDR3 in DNA: TGCGCCAGCAGGGTGAGGGCTACGAACACTGAAGCTTTCTTT.